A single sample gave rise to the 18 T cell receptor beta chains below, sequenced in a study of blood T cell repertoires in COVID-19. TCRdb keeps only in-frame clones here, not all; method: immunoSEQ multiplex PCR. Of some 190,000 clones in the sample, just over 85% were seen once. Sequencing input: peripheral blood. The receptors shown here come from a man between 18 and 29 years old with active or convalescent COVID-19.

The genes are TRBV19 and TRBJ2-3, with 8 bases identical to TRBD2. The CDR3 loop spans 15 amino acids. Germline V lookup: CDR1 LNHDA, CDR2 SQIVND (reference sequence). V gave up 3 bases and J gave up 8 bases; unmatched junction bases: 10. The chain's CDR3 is CASSMSREGLGTQYF. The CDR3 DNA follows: TGTGCCAGTAGTATGAGTCGGGAGGGCCTCGGTACGCAGTATTTT. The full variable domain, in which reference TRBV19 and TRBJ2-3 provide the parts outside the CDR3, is DGGITQSPKYLFRKEGQNVTLSCEQNLNHDAMYWYRQDPGQGLRLIYYSQIVNDFQKGDIAEGYSVSREKKESFPLTVTSAQKNPTAFYLCASSMSREGLGTQYFGPGTRLTVL.

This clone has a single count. The CDR3 DNA sequence: TGTGCCAGTAGGCTACTAGCGGCGACGAGCTCTGGGGCCAACGTCCTGACTTTC. This translates into CASRLLAATSSGANVLTF. This chain connects TRBV19 to TRBJ2-6, with TRBD2 matching 8 bases. The germline gives CDR1 LNHDA, CDR2 SQIVND (reference sequence). CDR3 length: 18 residues. The trim removed 6 bases at V and 0 bases at J, leaving 10 bases unmatched.

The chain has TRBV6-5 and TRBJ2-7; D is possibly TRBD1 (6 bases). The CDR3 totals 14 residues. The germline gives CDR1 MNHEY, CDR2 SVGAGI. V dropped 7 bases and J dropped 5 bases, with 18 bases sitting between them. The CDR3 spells CASTRGRSGHEQYF. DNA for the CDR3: TGTGCCAGCACCAGGGGCAGGTCAGGCCACGAGCAGTACTTC.

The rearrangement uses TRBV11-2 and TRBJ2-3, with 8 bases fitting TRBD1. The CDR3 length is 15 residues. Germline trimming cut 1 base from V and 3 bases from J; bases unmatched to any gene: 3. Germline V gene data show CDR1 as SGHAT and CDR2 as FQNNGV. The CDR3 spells CASSLGQGWTDTQYF. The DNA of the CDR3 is TGTGCCAGCAGCTTAGGACAGGGGTGGACAGATACGCAGTATTTT.

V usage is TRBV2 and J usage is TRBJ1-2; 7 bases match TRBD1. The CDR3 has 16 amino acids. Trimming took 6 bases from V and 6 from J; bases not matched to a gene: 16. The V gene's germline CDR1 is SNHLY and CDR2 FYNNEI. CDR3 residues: CASSKLGQPLGDGYTF. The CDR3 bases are TGTGCCAGCAGCAAGTTGGGACAGCCCTTAGGGGATGGCTACACCTTC.

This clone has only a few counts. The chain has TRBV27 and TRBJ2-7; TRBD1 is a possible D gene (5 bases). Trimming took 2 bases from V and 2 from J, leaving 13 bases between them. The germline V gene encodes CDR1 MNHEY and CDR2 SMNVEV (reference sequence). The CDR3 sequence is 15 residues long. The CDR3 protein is CASSLKQVSAYEQYF. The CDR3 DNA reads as TGTGCCAGCAGTTTAAAACAGGTTTCGGCCTACGAGCAGTACTTC.

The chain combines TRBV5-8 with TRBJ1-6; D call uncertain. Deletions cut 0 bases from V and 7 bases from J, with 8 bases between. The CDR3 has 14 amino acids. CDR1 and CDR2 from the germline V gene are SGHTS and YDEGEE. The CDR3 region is CASSLAGTNSPLHF. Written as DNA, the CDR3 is TGTGCCAGCAGCTTGGCGGGTACCAATTCACCCCTCCACTTT.

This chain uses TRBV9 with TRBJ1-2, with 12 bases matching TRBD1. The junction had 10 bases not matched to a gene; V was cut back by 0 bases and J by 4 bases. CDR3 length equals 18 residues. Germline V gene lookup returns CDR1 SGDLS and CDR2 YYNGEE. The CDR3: CASSVEGTGGRWSYGYTF. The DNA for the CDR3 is TGTGCCAGCAGCGTAGAGGGGACAGGGGGCAGGTGGAGCTATGGCTACACCTTC.

The CDR3 DNA reads as TGTGCCAGCACCAGGAGACAGGCCTATGGCTACACCTTC. Its translation is CASTRRQAYGYTF. V and J are TRBV12-3 or TRBV12-4 and TRBJ1-2, with D possibly being TRBD1 (6 bases). The CDR3 spans 13 residues. V dropped 7 bases and J dropped 4 bases, with 13 bases sitting between them.

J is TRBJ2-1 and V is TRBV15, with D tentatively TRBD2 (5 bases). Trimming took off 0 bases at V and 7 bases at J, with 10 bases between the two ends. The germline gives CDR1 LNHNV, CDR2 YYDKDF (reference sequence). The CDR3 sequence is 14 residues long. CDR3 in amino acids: CATSRDREVNEQFF. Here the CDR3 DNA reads TGTGCCACCAGCAGAGATCGGGAAGTTAATGAGCAGTTCTTC.

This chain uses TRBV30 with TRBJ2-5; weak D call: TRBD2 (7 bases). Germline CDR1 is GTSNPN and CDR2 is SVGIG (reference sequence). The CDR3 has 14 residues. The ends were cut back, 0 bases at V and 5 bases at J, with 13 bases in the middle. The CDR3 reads CAWSVDGGHETQYF. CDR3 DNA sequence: TGTGCCTGGAGTGTAGACGGGGGGCACGAGACCCAGTACTTC.

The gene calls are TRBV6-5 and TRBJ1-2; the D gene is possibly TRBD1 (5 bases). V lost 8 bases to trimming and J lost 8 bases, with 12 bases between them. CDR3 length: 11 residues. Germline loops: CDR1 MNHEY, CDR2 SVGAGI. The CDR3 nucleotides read TGTGCCAGCCCCAGGGTAATAGGCTACACCTTC. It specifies CASPRVIGYTF.

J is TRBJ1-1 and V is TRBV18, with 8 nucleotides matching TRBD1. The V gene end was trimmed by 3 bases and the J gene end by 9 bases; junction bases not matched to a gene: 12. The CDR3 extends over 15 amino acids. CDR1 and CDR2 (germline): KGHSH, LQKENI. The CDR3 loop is CASSPNAQGAGQAFF. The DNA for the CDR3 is TGTGCCAGCTCACCTAATGCGCAGGGGGCAGGTCAAGCTTTCTTT.

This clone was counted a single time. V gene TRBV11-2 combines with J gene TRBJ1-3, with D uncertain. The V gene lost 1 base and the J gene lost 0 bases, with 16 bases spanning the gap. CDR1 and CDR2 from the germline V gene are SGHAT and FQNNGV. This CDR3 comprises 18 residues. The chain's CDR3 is CASSLVVGGRSSGNTIYF. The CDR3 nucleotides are TGTGCCAGCAGCTTAGTCGTAGGCGGCAGAAGCTCTGGAAACACCATATATTTT.

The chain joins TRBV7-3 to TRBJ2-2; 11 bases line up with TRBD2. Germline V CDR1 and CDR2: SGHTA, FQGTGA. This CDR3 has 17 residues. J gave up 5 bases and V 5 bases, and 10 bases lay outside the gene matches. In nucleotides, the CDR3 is TGTGCCAGCAGCCCGCTGGTACTAGCGGGAGAGACCGGGGAGCTGTTTTTT. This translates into CASSPLVLAGETGELFF.

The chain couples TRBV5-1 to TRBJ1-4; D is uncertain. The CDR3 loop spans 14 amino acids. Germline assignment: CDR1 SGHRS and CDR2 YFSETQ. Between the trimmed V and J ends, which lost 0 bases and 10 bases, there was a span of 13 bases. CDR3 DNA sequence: TGCGCCAGCAGCTTGGAGCCCCAGGTCCCAAAACTGTTTTTT. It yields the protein CASSLEPQVPKLFF. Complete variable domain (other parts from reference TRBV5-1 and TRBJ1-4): KAGVTQTPRYLIKTRGQQVTLSCSPISGHRSVSWYQQTPGQGLQFLFEYFSETQRNKGNFPGRFSGRQFSNSRSEMNVSTLELGDSALYLCASSLEPQVPKLFFGSGTQLSVL.

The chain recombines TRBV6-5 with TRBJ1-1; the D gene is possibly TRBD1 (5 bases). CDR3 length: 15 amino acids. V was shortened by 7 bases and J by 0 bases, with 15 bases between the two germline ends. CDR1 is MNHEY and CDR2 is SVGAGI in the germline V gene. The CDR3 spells CASTPGAALNTEAFF. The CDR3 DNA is TGTGCCAGCACTCCTGGGGCAGCCCTGAACACTGAAGCTTTCTTT.

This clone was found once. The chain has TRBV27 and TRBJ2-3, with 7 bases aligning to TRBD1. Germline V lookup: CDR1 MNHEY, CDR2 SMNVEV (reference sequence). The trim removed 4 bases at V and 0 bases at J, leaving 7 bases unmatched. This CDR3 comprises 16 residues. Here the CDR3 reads CASSYKQGSSTDTQYF. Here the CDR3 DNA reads TGTGCCAGCAGTTACAAACAGGGGTCAAGCACAGATACGCAGTATTTT.